These T cell receptor beta chains were read from a single sample in a study of TIL therapy for anti-PD-1-resistant metastatic lung cancer. The protocol was immunoSEQ multiplex PCR, while the TCRdb copy is restricted to in-frame clones and leaves out a portion. Here the sample spans approximately 24,000 clones, 72% being singletons. Here the sequenced sample was tumor tissue, taken at baseline. These receptor sequences come from a person aged 25 to 79 with non-small cell lung cancer. The CDR3 runs from the conserved cysteine through the conserved F or W. The D gene is left open where the match is weak. A clone size is listed for some rows: how often the clone was seen (once, few, many), or a class if it is expanded.

V	size	length	D	J	DNA	CDR3
TRBV10-2	.	18	TRBD1	TRBJ2-7	TGCGCCAGCAGTTGGGACAGGGTATTTGCCACGTTAGACTACGAGCAGTACTTC	CASSWDRVFATLDYEQYF
TRBV5-4	.	13	.	TRBJ1-1	TGTGCCAGCAGCTTGGGGTCCCTCCCTGAAGCTTTCTTT	CASSLGSLPEAFF
TRBV6-4	once	15	.	TRBJ2-1	TGTGCCAGCAGCTTCGGCCCAAGCTCCTACAATGAGCAGTTCTTC	CASSFGPSSYNEQFF
TRBV5-5	.	14	.	TRBJ2-2	TGTGCCAGCAGCCAAAGTGGTGTTATCGGGGAGCTGTTTTTT	CASSQSGVIGELFF
TRBV7-7	.	15	TRBD1	TRBJ2-5	TGTGCCAGCAGCAACCCGGGACAGCACCAAGAGACCCAGTACTTC	CASSNPGQHQETQYF
TRBV4-1	.	16	TRBD1	TRBJ1-2	TGCGCCAGCAGCCAACATACGACAGGGGGCAACTATGGCTACACCTTC	CASSQHTTGGNYGYTF
TRBV2	.	17	TRBD2	TRBJ2-3	TGTGCCAGCACGGAAATAGCGGGGGACCAGTTCCGAGATACGCAGTATTTT	CASTEIAGDQFRDTQYF
TRBV7-9	.	15	.	TRBJ1-1	TGTGCCAGCAGCTCCACCGGGGGAGGGGACACTGAAGCTTTCTTT	CASSSTGGGDTEAFF
TRBV7-8	.	16	TRBD2	TRBJ2-7	TGTGCCAGCAGCTCGGCAGACCGGGGGACTATTGGCGAGCAGTACTTC	CASSSADRGTIGEQYF
TRBV12-5	medium-sized	16	.	TRBJ1-2	TGTGCTAGTGGTTCCCGATCGGTGGGGGGCACTGGTGGCTACACCTTC	CASGSRSVGGTGGYTF
TRBV27	.	18	.	TRBJ2-5	TGTGCCAGCAGTTTATTACCCCCCTGGACAGTGGACCAAGAGACCCAGTACTTC	CASSLLPPWTVDQETQYF
TRBV12-5	few	13	.	TRBJ1-1	TGTGCTAGTGGTTTGGTAGACGTCGCTGAAGCTTTCTTT	CASGLVDVAEAFF
TRBV2	.	13	.	TRBJ2-3	TGTGCCAGCAGTGAAGCGGACGGCGATACGCAGTATTTT	CASSEADGDTQYF
TRBV11-3	.	14	.	TRBJ2-2	TGTGCCAGCAGCTTAGAAGGGGCTCCCGGGGAGCTGTTTTTT	CASSLEGAPGELFF
TRBV10-3	.	13	TRBD2	TRBJ2-1	TGTGCCATCAGTAAGGATGGGGGGGGTGAGCAGTTCTTC	CAISKDGGGEQFF
TRBV11-2	.	15	.	TRBJ1-6	TGTGCCAGCAGCCCATCAACAGGACCCAATTCACCCCTCCACTTT	CASSPSTGPNSPLHF
TRBV6-4	.	16	TRBD1	TRBJ1-4	TGTGCCAGCAGTGAATCCGCGACAGGGGGAGGGGAAAAACTGTTTTTT	CASSESATGGGEKLFF
TRBV6-1	.	14	.	TRBJ1-1	TGTGCCAGCAACGGCCTGGACCTTAACACTGAAGCTTTCTTT	CASNGLDLNTEAFF
TRBV6-1	.	15	.	TRBJ2-7	TGTGCCAGCAGTGGTGACCGGGATTTCTCCTACGAGCAGTACTTC	CASSGDRDFSYEQYF
TRBV5-1	.	16	TRBD1	TRBJ1-3	TGCGCCAGCAGCTTGGACCGGACAGGGGGTGGAAACACCATATATTTT	CASSLDRTGGGNTIYF
TRBV7-2	.	12	.	TRBJ2-7	TGTGCCAGCAGCTTAGTTGGGAGCGAGCAGTACTTC	CASSLVGSEQYF
TRBV5-8	.	14	.	TRBJ2-5	TGTGCCAGCAGCTTGGCCGGGGGAACGGAGACCCAGTACTTC	CASSLAGGTETQYF
TRBV7-9	.	14	.	TRBJ2-7	TGTGCCAGCAGCTTAGCGAGGTCAGGCTACGAGCAGTACTTC	CASSLARSGYEQYF
TRBV9	.	14	TRBD2	TRBJ2-1	TGTGCCAGCAGCAGGCGGGGGGACCACAATGAGCAGTTCTTC	CASSRRGDHNEQFF
TRBV6-1	.	14	.	TRBJ1-5	TGTGCCAGCAATGATCGGTCGACAGCTCAGCCCCAGCATTTT	CASNDRSTAQPQHF
TRBV9	.	15	.	TRBJ1-4	TGTGCCAGCAGCGGTACCGCCGGGCCGAATGAAAAACTGTTTTTT	CASSGTAGPNEKLFF
TRBV5-4	.	13	.	TRBJ1-1	TGTGCCAGCAGTTGGGAGTTGAACACTGAAGCTTTCTTT	CASSWELNTEAFF
TRBV9	.	16	.	TRBJ1-3	TGTGCCAGCAGCGTAGCTACCGGGGGTTACGGAAACACCATATATTTT	CASSVATGGYGNTIYF
TRBV2	.	14	.	TRBJ2-3	TGTGCCAGCACTGGGGCCGGGAGCACAGATACGCAGTATTTT	CASTGAGSTDTQYF
TRBV6-5	.	15	.	TRBJ2-5	TGTGCCAGCAGTTCCTCCGGGGCCGTAGGGGAGACCCAGTACTTC	CASSSSGAVGETQYF
TRBV5-6	.	14	.	TRBJ1-3	TGTGCCAGCAGCCCACGGACGGGAGGAAACACCATATATTTT	CASSPRTGGNTIYF
TRBV19	.	12	.	TRBJ1-1	TGTGCCAGTAGTATAAGGGGTGTGGATGCTTTCTTT	CASSIRGVDAFF
TRBV21-1	.	20	.	TRBJ2-1	TGTGCCAGCAGCAGCCGGATGGCTAGCGGGGGGCTCACTACATACAATGAGCAGTTCTTC	CASSSRMASGGLTTYNEQFF
TRBV5-1	.	14	.	TRBJ2-5	TGCGCCAGCAGCTTGGGACGGGAGAAAGAGACCCAGTACTTC	CASSLGREKETQYF
TRBV5-5	.	14	TRBD1	TRBJ1-3	TGTGCCAGCAGCCTCACAGGGGTCGGAAACACCATATATTTT	CASSLTGVGNTIYF
TRBV7-2	.	13	.	TRBJ2-7	TGTGCCAGCAGGGCGACGGCGGCCTACGAGCAGTACTTC	CASRATAAYEQYF
TRBV6-6	.	16	.	TRBJ2-1	TGTGCCAGCTCGACCCCCCTAGCAGGGTCCTACAATGAGCAGTTCTTC	CASSTPLAGSYNEQFF
TRBV11-3	.	13	.	TRBJ1-1	TGTGCCAGCAGCCTTAACCCGAACACTGAAGCTTTCTTT	CASSLNPNTEAFF
TRBV6-4	.	18	.	TRBJ2-1	TGTGCCAGCAGTGACAGTTACGGGGGAGCTACCTCCTACAATGAGCAGTTCTTC	CASSDSYGGATSYNEQFF
TRBV14	.	16	.	TRBJ1-1	TGTGCCAGCAGCCAAGATAGGTTGGGATTTAACACTGAAGCTTTCTTT	CASSQDRLGFNTEAFF
TRBV9	.	13	.	TRBJ1-1	TGTGCCAGCAGCGTAGCTATGAACACTGAAGCTTTCTTT	CASSVAMNTEAFF
TRBV19	few	17	TRBD1	TRBJ1-4	TGTGCCAGTAGCCCCGGCACAGGGGGCGTTTTGGGTGAAAAACTGTTTTTT	CASSPGTGGVLGEKLFF
TRBV2	few	13	.	TRBJ1-2	TGTGCCAGCAGTGGCTTGGGCAACTATGGCTACACCTTC	CASSGLGNYGYTF
TRBV5-1	few	13	.	TRBJ1-2	TGCGCCAGCAGCTCGTCCAAGGCGAGAGGCTACACCTTC	CASSSSKARGYTF
TRBV5-3	.	15	TRBD1	TRBJ2-7	TGTGCCAGCACCATCTCGGGGACAGTCTCTATCGAGCAGTACTTC	CASTISGTVSIEQYF
TRBV2	medium-sized	14	TRBD1	TRBJ1-2	TGTGCCAGCAGAGACAGGGGGGGGTACTATGGCTACACCTTC	CASRDRGGYYGYTF
TRBV9	few	15	TRBD1	TRBJ2-7	TGTGCCAGCAGCCCCCGGGACAGGGGGGCCTACGAGCAGTACTTC	CASSPRDRGAYEQYF
TRBV18	few	13	TRBD1	TRBJ1-4	TGTGCCAGCTCACCGCCGGGACAGCCTTTGCTGTTTTTT	CASSPPGQPLLFF
TRBV9	.	14	.	TRBJ2-5	TGTGCCAGCAGCGTAGCGGACAGCCAAGAGACCCAGTACTTC	CASSVADSQETQYF
TRBV5-4	.	15	TRBD1	TRBJ2-5	TGTGCCAGCAGCTTGACGACAGGGGGTGGGGAGACCCAGTACTTC	CASSLTTGGGETQYF
TRBV7-7	.	15	TRBD2	TRBJ2-1	TGTGCCAGCAGCTCCATAGCGGGGGGGCCCTATGAGCAGTTCTTC	CASSSIAGGPYEQFF
TRBV29-1	.	11	.	TRBJ2-3	TGCAGCGCACGAAACACAGATACGCAGTATTTT	CSARNTDTQYF
TRBV9	once	14	.	TRBJ2-3	TGTGCCAGCAGCCCCTCCGCGCCTACAGATACGCAGTATTTT	CASSPSAPTDTQYF
TRBV23-1	few	15	.	TRBJ1-5	TGCGCCAGCAGCCCGCGGAGCGGGAAAAATCAGCCCCAGCATTTT	CASSPRSGKNQPQHF
TRBV6-4	.	15	TRBD1	TRBJ2-5	TGTGCCAGCAGTGACGAGGGACAGCGGAAAGAGACCCAGTACTTC	CASSDEGQRKETQYF
TRBV12-5	.	12	.	TRBJ2-5	TGTGCTAGTGGTTTGTCCTCCATATCTCAGTACTTC	CASGLSSISQYF
TRBV7-9	.	13	.	TRBJ2-5	TGTGCCAGCAGCCCCCCTAGCATAGAGACCCAGTACTTC	CASSPPSIETQYF
TRBV6-5	few	14	.	TRBJ1-1	TGTGCCAGCAGTTACATGGGTCCGAACACTGAAGCTTTCTTT	CASSYMGPNTEAFF
TRBV29-1	.	15	TRBD1	TRBJ2-7	TGCAGCGTTGAAGTTTGGGGGACAGGGACCTACGAGCAGTACTTC	CSVEVWGTGTYEQYF
TRBV11-2	few	16	.	TRBJ1-2	TGTGCCAGCAGCCCCACATGGGAGTTTGGATTCTATGGCTACACCTTC	CASSPTWEFGFYGYTF